The subject of this entry is one T cell receptor (beta chain). Other nucleotide sequences in the sample specify the same CDR3. These data belong to a study of blood T cell repertoires in COVID-19. Study information: Sites across the United States, Italy and Spain contributed samples from acute and convalescent COVID-19. T cells, B-cell-depleted T cells, or PBMCs supplied cDNA or gDNA.

How the authors handled the data: Nucleated cell number was recorded as an estimate derived from reference gene primer amplification. Produced via immunoSEQ multiplex PCR; TCRdb's table is partial and in-frame only. That table furnishes V, J and clone size, whereas the DNA furnished D and trimming. The table lists roughly 290,000 clones, more than 70% of them singletons. CDR1 is MNHEY and CDR2 is SVGEGT in the germline V gene. V was shortened by 2 bases and J by 2 bases, with 10 bases between the two germline ends. The CDR3 has 14 amino acids. What was sequenced was peripheral blood. The J gene is TRBJ2-7, the V gene TRBV6-2 or TRBV6-3; weak D call: TRBD2 (6 bases). The receptor was derived from a woman between 45 and 65 years old who had recovered from COVID-19. The CDR3 loop is CASSYAGPTYEQYF. The CDR3 DNA sequence: TGTGCCAGCAGTTACGCGGGACCCACCTACGAGCAGTACTTC.